Shown below are 17 T cell receptor beta chains from a single sample sequenced in a study of shared clonotypes between healthy human individuals. Assay used: immunoSEQ multiplex PCR; TCRdb lists only in-frame clones, some missing. The profile shows roughly 2.2 million clones, 85% to 95% of them singletons. The sequenced sample was naive CD4+ T cells from PBMCs. The sample's subset: CD45RA+ positively selected. The receptors come from a man younger than 30 in good health. Some clones in this sample may be carry-over from other donors' samples.

This chain links TRBV29-1 with TRBJ2-1; TRBD2 is a possible D gene (5 bases). The CDR3 has 13 amino acids. Germline loops: CDR1 SQVTM, CDR2 ANQGSEA. V dropped 7 bases and J dropped 7 bases, with 17 bases sitting between them. DNA of the CDR3: TGCAGCGCAATGGACTCCCCTTGGAATGAGCAGTTCTTC. Amino acid sequence: CSAMDSPWNEQFF.

This clone was observed once. The genes are TRBV5-6 and TRBJ2-2, with 8 positions matching TRBD1. The CDR3 is made up of 17 amino acids. Germline assignment: CDR1 SGHDT and CDR2 YYEEEE. J was trimmed by 1 base and V by 3 bases; bases with no gene match: 8. The CDR3 nucleotides are TGTGCCAGCAGCTCACCGTACGGGACAGGGAACACCGGGGAGCTGTTTTTT. Translated: CASSSPYGTGNTGELFF. Filled out from reference TRBV5-6 and TRBJ2-2, the complete variable domain reads DAGVTQSPTHLIKTRGQQVTLRCSPKSGHDTVSWYQQALGQGPQFIFQYYEEEERQRGNFPDRFSGHQFPNYSSELNVNALLLGDSALYLCASSSPYGTGNTGELFFGEGSRLTVL.

The gene calls are TRBV27 and TRBJ1-5; 9 bases agree with TRBD1. The CDR3 runs 15 residues. V lost 5 bases to trimming and J lost 5 bases; unmatched junction nucleotides: 7. Germline V gives CDR1 MNHEY, CDR2 SMNVEV (reference sequence). The CDR3 here is CASSALDRGDQPQHF. The CDR3 DNA is TGTGCCAGCAGTGCCCTTGACAGGGGGGATCAGCCCCAGCATTTT.

The chain couples TRBV7-2 to TRBJ2-7; a weak D match, TRBD2 (6 bases). The CDR3 loop spans 14 amino acids. Trimming removed 4 bases at V and 2 bases at J, with 12 bases between. Germline V gene data show CDR1 as SGHTA and CDR2 as FQGNSA. The chain's CDR3 is CASSSWGGTYEQYF. For the CDR3, the DNA is TGTGCCAGCAGCTCTTGGGGAGGTACCTACGAGCAGTACTTC.

The V call is TRBV28, the J call TRBJ1-5; D perhaps matches TRBD1 (6 bases). In germline, CDR1 is MDHEN, CDR2 SYDVKM. This CDR3 comprises 14 residues. Trimming cost V 6 bases and J 7 bases, with 16 bases left between them. CDR3 nucleotide sequence: TGTGCCAGCAGCCTGGGAGGGGGGCACCAGCCCCAGCATTTT. Translating gives CASSLGGGHQPQHF.

V is TRBV4-2 and J is TRBJ2-3, with D possibly TRBD2 on 7 matching bases. The V and J ends lost 0 bases and 5 bases respectively, with 12 bases between them. This CDR3 is built from 15 residues. CDR1 LGHNA and CDR2 YNFKEQ come from the germline V gene. This CDR3 is CASSQEVGGGDTQYF. Here the CDR3 DNA reads TGTGCCAGCAGCCAAGAGGTGGGAGGGGGAGATACGCAGTATTTT.

V and J are TRBV28 and TRBJ2-5; 9 positions match TRBD1. The CDR3 contains 13 residues. Germline V gene data show CDR1 as MDHEN and CDR2 as SYDVKM. The V and J ends lost 8 bases and 4 bases, in that order; junction bases with no gene match: 5. CDR3 sequence reads: CASRTGARETQYF. The CDR3 DNA is TGTGCCAGCCGGACAGGGGCGAGAGAGACCCAGTACTTC. Full variable domain (missing parts from reference TRBV28 and TRBJ2-5): DVKVTQSSRYLVKRTGEKVFLECVQDMDHENMFWYRQDPGLGLRLIYFSYDVKMKEKGDIPEGYSVSREKKERFSLILESASTNQTSMYLCASRTGARETQYFGPGTRLLVL.

This sequence joins TRBV10-2 and TRBJ2-7, with a tentative D call TRBD1 (5 bases). Deletions cut 4 bases from V and 6 bases from J, with 19 bases between. Germline lookup yields CDR1 WSHSY and CDR2 SAAADI. The CDR3 consists of 15 residues. CDR3 nucleotide sequence: TGCGCCAGCAGTGTGCCTTGGACAAGTTCGGCCGAGCAGTACTTC. Residues: CASSVPWTSSAEQYF.

This clone was detected once. The rearrangement uses TRBV5-1 and TRBJ2-6; D might be TRBD1 or TRBD2, each matching 5 bases. Germline V gene sequence: CDR1 SGHRS, CDR2 YFSETQ. CDR3 length: 20 residues. Deletions cut 4 bases from V and 4 bases from J, with 27 bases between. Here the CDR3 reads CASSKGLGTGVGPGANVLTF. The CDR3 DNA reads as TGCGCCAGCAGCAAAGGACTTGGGACCGGCGTTGGGCCGGGGGCCAACGTCCTGACTTTC.

Here the CDR3 reads CASSPVIQGGNYGYTF. The CDR3 DNA follows: TGCGCCAGCAGCCCCGTAATACAGGGGGGAAACTATGGCTACACCTTC. The chain is built from TRBV5-1 and TRBJ1-2, with TRBD1 matching over 8 bases. The CDR3 contains 16 residues. Looked up from germline, CDR1 is SGHRS and CDR2 is YFSETQ. With 4 bases clipped from V and 2 bases from J, the junction kept 10 bases outside the gene matches.

The chain recombines TRBV27 with TRBJ2-1; D is perhaps TRBD2 (7 bases). The V end lost 8 bases, the J end lost 3 bases, and 17 bases lay between the germline ends. Germline loops: CDR1 MNHEY, CDR2 SMNVEV (reference sequence). This CDR3 is built from 15 residues. The CDR3 DNA reads as TGTGCCAGCCCCTTGGGGGGGGCCTACTACAATGAGCAGTTCTTC. It is translated as CASPLGGAYYNEQFF.

The CDR3 sequence is CASSFARLAGETQYF. In DNA, the CDR3 is TGTGCCAGCAGCTTCGCCAGACTAGCGGGCGAGACCCAGTACTTC. The V call is TRBV7-2, the J call TRBJ2-5; 10 bases line up with TRBD2. J gave up 5 bases and V 3 bases, and 6 bases lay outside the gene matches. The CDR3 loop spans 15 amino acids. Germline V lookup: CDR1 SGHTA, CDR2 FQGNSA.

J is TRBJ2-1 and V is TRBV5-6, with 11 bases identical to TRBD2. V lost 3 bases, J lost 10 bases, and 3 bases stayed unmatched. CDR1 SGHDT and CDR2 YYEEEE come from the germline V gene. The CDR3 consists of 13 residues. The DNA for the CDR3 is TGTGCCAGCAGCTCCCGACTAGCGGGAGAGCAGTTCTTC. This encodes CASSSRLAGEQFF.

Concerning this clone: Other DNA sequences of this sample code for an identical CDR3. V usage is TRBV5-1 and J usage is TRBJ1-4, with D possibly TRBD1 on 6 matching bases. With 0 bases removed from V and 8 bases from J, the gap between germline ends came to 11 bases. The CDR3 has 14 residues. CDR1 SGHRS and CDR2 YFSETQ come from the germline V gene. The CDR3 loop reads CASSLGSGDEKLFF. The DNA for the CDR3 is TGCGCCAGCAGCTTGGGATCAGGGGACGAAAAACTGTTTTTT.

The V gene is TRBV30, the J gene TRBJ2-2, with 15 bases matching TRBD2. Germline V gene sequence: CDR1 GTSNPN, CDR2 SVGIG (reference sequence). V lost 0 bases to trimming and J lost 5 bases; unmatched junction nucleotides: 13. This CDR3 region has 20 residues. CDR3 residues: CAWSVLAEGLAGGGTGELFF. DNA for the CDR3: TGTGCCTGGAGTGTATTGGCAGAGGGACTAGCGGGAGGAGGTACCGGGGAGCTGTTTTTT.

The count of this clone is one. The chain combines TRBV2 with TRBJ1-2; D is ambiguous. The germline V and J ends were trimmed by 6 bases and 1 base, with 6 bases remaining between them. The CDR3 contains 12 residues. Germline V gene sequence: CDR1 SNHLY, CDR2 FYNNEI. The CDR3 sequence: CASRENNYGYTF. The CDR3 bases are TGTGCCAGCAGGGAGAATAACTATGGCTACACCTTC.

Remarks on this clone: This specimen includes other DNA sequences encoding the same CDR3. The gene calls are TRBV7-9 and TRBJ1-3; D call uncertain. The CDR3 has 14 residues. Germline V gene lookup returns CDR1 SEHNR and CDR2 FQNEAQ (reference sequence). Trimming took off 1 base at V and 4 bases at J, with 8 bases between the two ends. The CDR3 spells CASSLVASGNTIYF. CDR3 coding DNA: TGTGCCAGCAGCTTAGTAGCCAGCGGAAACACCATATATTTT.